These T cell receptor beta chains were read from a single sample in a study of cytomegalovirus exposure and HLA in healthy donors. Assay used: immunoSEQ multiplex PCR; TCRdb lists only in-frame clones, some missing. Of 120,000 to 150,000 clones listed, roughly 90% were seen once; the top ten hold 4.5% to 5.5%. The sample comprised PBMCs. These receptors were taken from a man aged 18 to 30 in good health and CMV-seropositive. CDR3s include the opening cysteine and the closing phenylalanine or tryptophan. D genes are given only for firm matches. For some rows the clone size is stated as once, few or many, or as a class when expanded; others skip it.

d_call,v_call,clone_size,j_call,cdr3_nt,cdr3_aa
TRBD1,TRBV5-1,.,TRBJ1-2,TGCGCCAGCGGACAGGGGGCAAACCCGCCTAACTATGGCTACACCTTC,CASGQGANPPNYGYTF
.,TRBV2,.,TRBJ2-7,TGTGCCAGCAGTGTACAATACGAGCAGTACTTC,CASSVQYEQYF
.,TRBV5-6,.,TRBJ2-7,TGTGCCAGCAGCTCGGACATGTTCCAGGCCGAGCAGTACTTC,CASSSDMFQAEQYF
.,TRBV6-5,.,TRBJ1-6,TGTGCCAGCAGCCGGGATCCCTGGAATAATTCACCCCTCCACTTT,CASSRDPWNNSPLHF
.,TRBV6-5,.,TRBJ1-6,TGTGCCAGCAAACAGGTTAATTCACCCCTCCACTTT,CASKQVNSPLHF
.,TRBV7-2,.,TRBJ2-2,TGTGCCAGCAGCCCCATGACAGTTACCGGGGAGCTGTTTTTT,CASSPMTVTGELFF
.,TRBV4-1,.,TRBJ1-2,TGCGCCAGCAGCCAAGACCCCCTCCGGGAGGAGAGTAACTATGGCTACACCTTC,CASSQDPLREESNYGYTF
.,TRBV7-9,.,TRBJ1-5,TGTGCCAGCAGCTCTGACAGGACTCAGCCCCAGCATTTT,CASSSDRTQPQHF
.,TRBV6-1,.,TRBJ1-2,TGTGCCAGCAGTGAAGCGCTTAGGACACACCGGAACTATGGCTACACCTTC,CASSEALRTHRNYGYTF
TRBD2,TRBV9,.,TRBJ2-3,TGTGCCAGCAGCACCAGCGGGGGGGGCACAGATACGCAGTATTTT,CASSTSGGGTDTQYF
TRBD2,TRBV12-5,.,TRBJ2-1,TGTGCTAGTGGTTTACAAGCGGGAGCGGGTGAGCAGTTCTTC,CASGLQAGAGEQFF
TRBD1,TRBV28,few,TRBJ1-5,TGTGCCAGCAGTTCGACAGGGTTAAGTCAGCCCCAGCATTTT,CASSSTGLSQPQHF
.,TRBV7-3,.,TRBJ2-5,TGTGCCAGCAGCTCCCCCGGAGGCCTAAGAGTGGCCCAGTACTTC,CASSSPGGLRVAQYF